This T cell receptor (beta chain) derives from a study of Graves' ophthalmopathy and Graves' hyperthyroidism. Study results and caveats: Clonotypes were expanded in thyroid at above 0.001 frequency, and most also appeared in blood.

Using RNA transcripts, the TCR beta CDR3 regions were amplified. HTBI-primed first-round RT-PCR preceded second-round multiplex PCR. TCRdb called the multiplex PCR reads again in MiXCR, with one record for every CDR3 protein. The sample consists of 650,000 to 800,000 distinct CDR3 sequences, roughly 39% of them appearing once. Under 3 months in duration, the ophthalmopathy in affected donors had moderate-to-severe activity, CAS ≥3 and NOSPECS ≥4. PBMCs stemmed from 10 ml of fresh peripheral blood. About this clonotype: Its specificity is not known. A read error may be the cause here, since a much bigger clone is one base away. Here the CDR3 omits its conserved ending phenylalanine or tryptophan, so a read error is the likely source.

The CDR3 extends over 13 amino acids. Deletions cut 1 base from V and 4 bases from J, with 7 bases between. Sequenced: peripheral blood. This clonotype originated in an adult man with Graves' ophthalmopathy. J is TRBJ2-5 and V is TRBV12-3 or TRBV12-4, with D unresolved. CDR3 nucleotides: TGTGCCAGCAGTTTAGGATGGGTAGAGACCCAGTACCTC. Its translation is CASSLGWVETQYL.